This TCR beta chain comes out of a study of shared clonotypes between healthy human individuals. Germline V gives CDR1 SGHNT, CDR2 YYREEE (reference sequence). V lost 4 bases, J lost 1 base, and 7 bases lay in between. The CDR3 consists of 13 residues. Some clones are missing from TCRdb's copy, which holds only in-frame ones; the method was immunoSEQ multiplex PCR. The sample lists roughly 1,100,000 clones; approximately 70% were seen once. What was sequenced was memory CD4+ T cells sorted from blood. Described subset: CD45RA-negative fraction. The TCR originated in a man aged 18 to 29 in good health. The chain has TRBV5-4 and TRBJ2-3; no firm D call. The CDR3 spells CASSEDRTDTQYF. The CDR3 DNA reads as TGTGCCAGCAGCGAGGACCGCACAGATACGCAGTATTTT.